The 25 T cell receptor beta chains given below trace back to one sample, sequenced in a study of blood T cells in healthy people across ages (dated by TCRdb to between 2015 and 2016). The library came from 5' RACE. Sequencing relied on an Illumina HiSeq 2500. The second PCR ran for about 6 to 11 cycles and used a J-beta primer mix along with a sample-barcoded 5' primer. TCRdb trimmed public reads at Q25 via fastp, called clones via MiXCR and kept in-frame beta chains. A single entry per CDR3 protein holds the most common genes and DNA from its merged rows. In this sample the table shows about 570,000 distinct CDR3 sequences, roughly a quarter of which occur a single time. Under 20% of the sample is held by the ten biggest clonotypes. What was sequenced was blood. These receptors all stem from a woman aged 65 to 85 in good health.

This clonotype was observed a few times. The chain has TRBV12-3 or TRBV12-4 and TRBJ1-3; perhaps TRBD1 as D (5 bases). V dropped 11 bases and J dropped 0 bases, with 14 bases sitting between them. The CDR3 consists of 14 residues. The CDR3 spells CAQQRDHSGNTIYF. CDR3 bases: TGTGCCCAACAAAGGGACCACTCTGGAAACACCATATATTTT.

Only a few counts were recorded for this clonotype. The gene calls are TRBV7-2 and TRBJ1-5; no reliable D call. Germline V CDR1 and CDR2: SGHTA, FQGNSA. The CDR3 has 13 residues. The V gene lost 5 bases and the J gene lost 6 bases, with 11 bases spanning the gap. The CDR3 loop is CASSVERTQPQHF. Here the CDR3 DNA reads TGTGCCAGCAGCGTTGAAAGGACTCAGCCCCAGCATTTT.

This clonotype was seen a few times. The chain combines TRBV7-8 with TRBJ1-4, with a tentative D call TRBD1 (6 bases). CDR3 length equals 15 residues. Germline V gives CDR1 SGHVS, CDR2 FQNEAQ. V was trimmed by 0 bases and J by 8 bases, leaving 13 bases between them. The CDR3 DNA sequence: TGTGCCAGCAGCTTAGCCCGGGGGCGGGGGGAAAAACTGTTTTTT. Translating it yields CASSLARGRGEKLFF.

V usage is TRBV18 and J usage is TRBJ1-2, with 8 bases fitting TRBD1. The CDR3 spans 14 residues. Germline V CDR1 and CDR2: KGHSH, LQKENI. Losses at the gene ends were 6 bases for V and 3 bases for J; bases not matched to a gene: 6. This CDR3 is CASSPTGQDYGYTF. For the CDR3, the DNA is TGTGCCAGCTCGCCAACGGGACAGGACTATGGCTACACCTTC.

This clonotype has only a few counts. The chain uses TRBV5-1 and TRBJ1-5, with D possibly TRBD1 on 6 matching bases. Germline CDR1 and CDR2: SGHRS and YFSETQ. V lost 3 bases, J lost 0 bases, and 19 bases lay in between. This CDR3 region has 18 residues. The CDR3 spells CASSWPGTPDYSNQPQHF. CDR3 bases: TGCGCCAGCAGCTGGCCCGGGACACCTGATTATAGCAATCAGCCCCAGCATTTT.

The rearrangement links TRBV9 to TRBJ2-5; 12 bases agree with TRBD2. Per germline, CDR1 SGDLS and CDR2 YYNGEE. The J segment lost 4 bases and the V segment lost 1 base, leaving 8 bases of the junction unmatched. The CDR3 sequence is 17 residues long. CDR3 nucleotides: TGTGCCAGCAGCGTATCTGAAGGACTAGCGGGGAGAGAGACCCAGTACTTC. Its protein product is CASSVSEGLAGRETQYF.

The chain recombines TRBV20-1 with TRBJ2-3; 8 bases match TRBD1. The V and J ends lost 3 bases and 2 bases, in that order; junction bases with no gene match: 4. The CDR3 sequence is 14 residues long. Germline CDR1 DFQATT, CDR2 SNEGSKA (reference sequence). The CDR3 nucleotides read TGCAGTGCTAGGCGGACAGGGTTCACAGATACGCAGTATTTT. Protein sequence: CSARRTGFTDTQYF.

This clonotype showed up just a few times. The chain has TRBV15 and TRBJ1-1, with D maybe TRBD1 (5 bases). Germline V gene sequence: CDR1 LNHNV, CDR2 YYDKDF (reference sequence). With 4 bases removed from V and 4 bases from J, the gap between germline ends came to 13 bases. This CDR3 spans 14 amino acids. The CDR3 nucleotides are TGTGCCACCAGCAAGCTATCGGGGGGCACTGAAGCTTTCTTT. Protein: CATSKLSGGTEAFF.

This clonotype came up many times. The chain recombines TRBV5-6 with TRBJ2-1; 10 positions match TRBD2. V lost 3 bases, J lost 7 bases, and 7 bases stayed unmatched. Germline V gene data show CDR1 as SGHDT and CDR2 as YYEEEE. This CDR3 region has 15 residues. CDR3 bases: TGTGCCAGCAGCTCCCCTAGCGGGGGCCCAAATGAGCAGTTCTTC. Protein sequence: CASSSPSGGPNEQFF.

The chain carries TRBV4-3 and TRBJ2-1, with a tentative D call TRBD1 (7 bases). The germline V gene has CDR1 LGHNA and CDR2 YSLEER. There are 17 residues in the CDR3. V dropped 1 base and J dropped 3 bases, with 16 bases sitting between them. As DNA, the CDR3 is TGCGCCAGCAGCCAAGTTAGGGGACAGCGGGTCTACAATGAGCAGTTCTTC. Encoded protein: CASSQVRGQRVYNEQFF.

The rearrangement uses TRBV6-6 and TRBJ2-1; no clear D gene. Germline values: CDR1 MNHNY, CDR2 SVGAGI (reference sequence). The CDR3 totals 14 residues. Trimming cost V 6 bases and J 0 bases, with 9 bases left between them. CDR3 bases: TGTGCCAGCAGCCCCCGCAGCTCCTACAATGAGCAGTTCTTC. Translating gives CASSPRSSYNEQFF.

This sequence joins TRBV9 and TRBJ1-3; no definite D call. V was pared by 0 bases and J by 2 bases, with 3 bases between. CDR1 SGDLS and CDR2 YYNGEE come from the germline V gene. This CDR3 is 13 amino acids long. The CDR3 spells CASSVEPGNTIYF. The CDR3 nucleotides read TGTGCCAGCAGCGTAGAACCTGGAAACACCATATATTTT.

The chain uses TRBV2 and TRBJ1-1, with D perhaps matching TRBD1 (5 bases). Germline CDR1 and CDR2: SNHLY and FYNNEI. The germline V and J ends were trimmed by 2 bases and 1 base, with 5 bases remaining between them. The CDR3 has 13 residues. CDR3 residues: CASSETGNTEAFF. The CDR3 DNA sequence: TGTGCCAGCAGTGAAACAGGGAACACTGAAGCTTTCTTT.

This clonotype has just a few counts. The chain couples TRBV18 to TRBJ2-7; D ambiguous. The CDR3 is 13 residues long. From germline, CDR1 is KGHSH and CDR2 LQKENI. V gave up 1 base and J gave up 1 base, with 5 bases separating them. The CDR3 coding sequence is TGTGCCAGCTCACCACAGAATTCCTACGAGCAGTACTTC. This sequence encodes CASSPQNSYEQYF.

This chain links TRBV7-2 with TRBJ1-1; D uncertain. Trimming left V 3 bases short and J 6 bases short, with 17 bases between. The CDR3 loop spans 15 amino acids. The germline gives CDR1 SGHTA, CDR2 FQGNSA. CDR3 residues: CASSFLQSGSAEAFF. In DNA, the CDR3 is TGTGCCAGCAGCTTCCTACAGTCCGGCAGCGCTGAAGCTTTCTTT.

The DNA of the CDR3 is TGTGCCAGTAGAGGCCAGGGCCTGAGGGATGAGCAGTTCTTC. This translates into CASRGQGLRDEQFF. The rearrangement uses TRBV19 and TRBJ2-5; D is possibly TRBD1 or TRBD2 (5 bases each). The J call could be wrong; TRBJ2-1 is a better fit for the DNA end. Germline CDR1 LNHDA, CDR2 SQIVND (reference sequence). This CDR3 is 14 amino acids long.

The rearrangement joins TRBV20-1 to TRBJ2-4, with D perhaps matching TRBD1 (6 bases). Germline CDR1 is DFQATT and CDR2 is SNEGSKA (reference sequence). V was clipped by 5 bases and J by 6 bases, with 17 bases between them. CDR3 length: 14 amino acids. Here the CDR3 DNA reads TGCAGTGCTCCAATGCGCAGGGGTCGAAACATTCAGTACTTC. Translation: CSAPMRRGRNIQYF.

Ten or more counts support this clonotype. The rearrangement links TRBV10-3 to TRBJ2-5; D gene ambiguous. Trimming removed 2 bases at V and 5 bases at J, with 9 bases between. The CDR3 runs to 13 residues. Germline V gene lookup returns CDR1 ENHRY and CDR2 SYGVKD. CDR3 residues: CAISEPGWETQYF. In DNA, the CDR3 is TGTGCCATCAGTGAGCCAGGATGGGAGACCCAGTACTTC.

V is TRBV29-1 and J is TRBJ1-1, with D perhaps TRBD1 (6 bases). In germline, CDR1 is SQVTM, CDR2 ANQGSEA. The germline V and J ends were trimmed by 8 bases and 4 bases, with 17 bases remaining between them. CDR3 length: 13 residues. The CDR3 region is CSTSPWGATEAFF. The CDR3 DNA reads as TGCAGCACCTCTCCGTGGGGGGCCACTGAAGCTTTCTTT.

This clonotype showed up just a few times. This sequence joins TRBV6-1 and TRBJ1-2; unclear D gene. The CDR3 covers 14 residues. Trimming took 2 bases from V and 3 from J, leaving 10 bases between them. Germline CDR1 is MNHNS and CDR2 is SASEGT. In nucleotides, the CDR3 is TGTGCCAGCAGTGAATATGACACCGACTATGGCTACACCTTC. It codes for CASSEYDTDYGYTF.

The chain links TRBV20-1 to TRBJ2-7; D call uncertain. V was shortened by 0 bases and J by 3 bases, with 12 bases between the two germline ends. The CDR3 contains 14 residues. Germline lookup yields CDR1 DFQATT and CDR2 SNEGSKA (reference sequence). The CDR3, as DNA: TGCAGTGCTAGAGATAGGGCAGGTATCTACGAGCAGTACTTC. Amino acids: CSARDRAGIYEQYF.

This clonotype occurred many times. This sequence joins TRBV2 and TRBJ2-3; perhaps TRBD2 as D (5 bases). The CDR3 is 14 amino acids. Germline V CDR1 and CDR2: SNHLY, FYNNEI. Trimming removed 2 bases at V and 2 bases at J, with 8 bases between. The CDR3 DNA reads TGTGCCAGCAGTGAAAGGACTCCCACAGATACGCAGTATTTT. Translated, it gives CASSERTPTDTQYF. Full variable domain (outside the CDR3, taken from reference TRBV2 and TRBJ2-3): EPEVTQTPSHQVTQMGQEVILRCVPISNHLYFYWYRQILGQKVEFLVSFYNNEISEKSEIFDDQFSVERPDGSNFTLKIRSTKLEDSAMYFCASSERTPTDTQYFGPGTRLTVL.

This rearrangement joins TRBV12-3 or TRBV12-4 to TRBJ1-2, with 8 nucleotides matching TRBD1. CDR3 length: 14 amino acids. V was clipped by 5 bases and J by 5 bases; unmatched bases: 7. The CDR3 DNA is TGTGCCAGCAGTCGGACAGGGCGAGGATATGGCTACACCTTC. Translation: CASSRTGRGYGYTF.

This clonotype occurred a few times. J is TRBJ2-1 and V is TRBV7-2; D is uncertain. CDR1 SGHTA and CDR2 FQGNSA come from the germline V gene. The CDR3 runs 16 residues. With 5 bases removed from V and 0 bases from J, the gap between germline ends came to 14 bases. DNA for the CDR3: TGTGCCAGCAGCCTAGACCGCCCGAGCTCCTACAATGAGCAGTTCTTC. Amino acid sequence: CASSLDRPSSYNEQFF.

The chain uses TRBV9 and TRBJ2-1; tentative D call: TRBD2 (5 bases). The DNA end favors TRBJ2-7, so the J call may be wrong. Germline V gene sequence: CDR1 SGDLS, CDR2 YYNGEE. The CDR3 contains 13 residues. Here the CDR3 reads CASSVVPSGEQYF. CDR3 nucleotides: TGTGCCAGCAGCGTAGTGCCATCGGGGGAGCAGTACTTC.